The 19 T cell receptor beta chains below all came from one sample that was sequenced in a study of shared T cell receptors in the human thymus. Sequenced by immunoSEQ multiplex PCR; TCRdb stores in-frame clones only, minus some. The sample includes fewer than 700,000 clones, 85% to 90% seen only once; the top ten take about 0.01%. The same specimen was also included in a second study, on human thymus T cells.

The sequencing input was thymocytes. The receptors come from a boy under two years old with a congenital heart defect.

The chain is built from TRBV5-4 and TRBJ2-7, with 8 bases lining up with TRBD1. The CDR3 loop spans 16 amino acids. CDR1 is SGHNT and CDR2 is YYREEE in the germline V gene (reference sequence). Trimming removed 2 bases from V and 3 bases from J; junction bases left unmatched: 10. The CDR3 nucleotides read TGTGCCAGCAGCTTTTATCCGACAGGGGTATTCTACGAGCAGTACTTC. Translation: CASSFYPTGVFYEQYF.

The chain recombines TRBV19 with TRBJ2-4, with a weak D call TRBD1 (5 bases). This CDR3 spans 13 amino acids. In germline, CDR1 is LNHDA, CDR2 SQIVND (reference sequence). V lost 5 bases and J lost 16, with 21 bases in between. The CDR3 coding sequence is TGTGCCAGTAGTGCCCGTTCTGAAGGGGTACGCTACTTC. This codes for CASSARSEGVRYF.

The rearrangement joins TRBV29-1 to TRBJ2-7; a weak D match, TRBD1 (5 bases). V was cut by 7 bases and J by 0 bases, with 19 bases left in between. The CDR3 has 15 amino acids. CDR1 is SQVTM, CDR2 ANQGSEA, per germline. CDR3 protein: CSAGNRTLSSYEQYF. The CDR3 DNA reads as TGCAGCGCTGGTAACCGGACACTTAGCTCCTACGAGCAGTACTTC.

This sequence joins TRBV2 and TRBJ2-7, with 13 bases identical to TRBD2. Germline loops: CDR1 SNHLY, CDR2 FYNNEI. The CDR3 is made up of 23 amino acids. The junction had 20 bases not matched to a gene; V was cut back by 0 bases and J by 0 bases. CDR3 sequence (DNA): TGTGCCAGCAGTGAAGCTCGGGGCGGGAGACTAGCGGGAGGCCAGAGGAACTCCTACGAGCAGTACTTC. Its protein product is CASSEARGGRLAGGQRNSYEQYF.

The chain uses TRBV14 and TRBJ1-2; perhaps TRBD1 as D (5 bases). This CDR3 comprises 17 residues. V was trimmed by 0 bases and J by 5 bases, leaving 19 bases between them. Germline V CDR1 and CDR2: SGHDN, FVKESK. The CDR3 reads CASSQDRATALQYGYTF. The DNA of the CDR3 is TGTGCCAGCAGCCAAGATAGGGCGACAGCCTTACAGTATGGCTACACCTTC.

This chain links TRBV27 with TRBJ2-1; 10 positions agree with TRBD2. Germline CDR1 and CDR2: MNHEY and SMNVEV (reference sequence). Trimming cost V 6 bases and J 5 bases; bases outside gene matches: 7. This CDR3 has 15 amino acids. The CDR3 DNA sequence: TGTGCCAGCAGGGGGGGACTAGCGACACACAATGAGCAGTTCTTC. It is translated as CASRGGLATHNEQFF.

The chain combines TRBV27 with TRBJ1-2; D is unclear. The CDR3 consists of 16 residues. V shed 3 bases and J shed 2 bases, with 16 bases lying between them. The germline CDR1 and CDR2 sequences are MNHEY and SMNVEV (reference sequence). This CDR3 is CASSFRSGSPNYGYTF. Here the CDR3 DNA reads TGTGCCAGCAGTTTTCGTTCAGGATCCCCCAACTATGGCTACACCTTC.

This chain joins TRBV9 and TRBJ2-1, with D maybe TRBD2 (5 bases). The CDR3 is 14 residues long. The V and J ends lost 0 bases and 5 bases respectively, with 9 bases between them. Germline assignment: CDR1 SGDLS and CDR2 YYNGEE. In DNA form, the CDR3 reads TGTGCCAGCAGCGTAGGGGGAGCCAACAATGAGCAGTTCTTC. This encodes CASSVGGANNEQFF.

This clone has a handful of counts. This chain links TRBV4-3 with TRBJ1-1; TRBD1 matches at 8 bases. The ends lost 4 bases at V and 0 bases at J; junction bases unmatched: 7. The CDR3 spans 16 residues. The germline gives CDR1 LGHNA, CDR2 YSLEER. The CDR3 sequence is CASSPRPTGVNTEAFF. The CDR3 DNA reads as TGCGCCAGCAGCCCACGACCGACAGGGGTGAACACTGAAGCTTTCTTT.

This chain connects TRBV10-3 to TRBJ2-3, with TRBD2 identical over 9 bases. With V trimmed by 4 bases and J by 2 bases, 19 bases remained unmatched. The germline V gene encodes CDR1 ENHRY and CDR2 SYGVKD. The CDR3 length is 20 residues. The CDR3 region has the DNA TGTGCCATCAGTGTGGTGGGACAGATTTTAGCGGGAGATTCCACAGATACGCAGTATTTT. Amino acids: CAISVVGQILAGDSTDTQYF.

The V call is TRBV2, the J call TRBJ1-3, with 7 positions matching TRBD1. Germline lookup yields CDR1 SNHLY and CDR2 FYNNEI. V was clipped by 0 bases and J by 2 bases; unmatched bases: 16. This CDR3 region has 20 residues. The CDR3 region is CASSEALIGGTFLTGNTIYF. The CDR3 DNA reads as TGTGCCAGCAGTGAAGCGCTTATAGGGGGCACTTTCTTAACTGGAAACACCATATATTTT. Supplemented by reference TRBV2 and TRBJ1-3, the full variable domain reads EPEVTQTPSHQVTQMGQEVILRCVPISNHLYFYWYRQILGQKVEFLVSFYNNEISEKSEIFDDQFSVERPDGSNFTLKIRSTKLEDSAMYFCASSEALIGGTFLTGNTIYFGEGSWLTVV.

V usage is TRBV7-4 and J usage is TRBJ1-5, with TRBD1 as a possible D gene (5 bases). Per the germline V gene, CDR1 is SGHVT and CDR2 is SQSDAQ. V shed 6 bases and J shed 2 bases, with 11 bases lying between them. CDR3 size: 14 residues. The CDR3 protein is CASSLQVRNQPQHF. CDR3 nucleotides: TGTGCCAGCAGTTTACAGGTGCGCAATCAGCCCCAGCATTTT.

This chain uses TRBV11-2 with TRBJ2-3; the match to TRBD1 covers 12 bases. V was clipped by 0 bases and J by 3 bases; unmatched bases: 4. Germline V gene data show CDR1 as SGHAT and CDR2 as FQNNGV. This CDR3 region has 17 residues. This CDR3 is CASSLDGTGGGTDTQYF. The CDR3 DNA is TGTGCCAGCAGCTTAGATGGGACAGGGGGCGGGACAGATACGCAGTATTTT.

This clone was seen just once. The CDR3 protein is CASSSRTRNRRNEQFF. The CDR3 DNA follows: TGTGCCAGCAGCTCCAGGACTAGAAATAGGCGCAATGAGCAGTTCTTC. The chain couples TRBV7-6 to TRBJ2-1; 7 nucleotides line up with TRBD2. J lost 6 bases, V lost 4 bases, and 12 bases had no gene match. Per germline, CDR1 SGHVS and CDR2 FNYEAQ. The CDR3 covers 16 residues.

The V and J genes are TRBV5-1 and TRBJ1-1, with 7 bases fitting TRBD1. V dropped 3 bases and J dropped 5; count of bases not matched to a gene: 4. This CDR3 comprises 13 residues. CDR1 and CDR2 from the germline V gene are SGHRS and YFSETQ. CDR3 nucleotides: TGCGCCAGCAGCTGGCAGGGGGGTACTGAAGCTTTCTTT. Protein sequence: CASSWQGGTEAFF.

This clone appeared once. The V and J genes are TRBV4-2 and TRBJ2-3; 10 bases fit TRBD2. The V gene's germline CDR1 is LGHNA and CDR2 YNFKEQ. V gave up 0 bases and J gave up 1 base; unmatched junction bases: 4. The CDR3 extends over 17 amino acids. In nucleotides, the CDR3 is TGTGCCAGCAGCCAAGATTCTAGCGGGAGAGGCACAGATACGCAGTATTTT. Translation gives CASSQDSSGRGTDTQYF.

The CDR3 nucleotides read TGTGCCAGCAGCCAAGAATTGCTTAGCGGGTACACTAGCACAGATACGCAGTATTTT. It is translated as CASSQELLSGYTSTDTQYF. The rearrangement links TRBV14 to TRBJ2-3, with 7 bases that match TRBD2. The germline gives CDR1 SGHDN, CDR2 FVKESK. This CDR3 is built from 19 residues. Trimming removed 0 bases from V and 0 bases from J; junction bases left unmatched: 12.

This chain links TRBV7-2 with TRBJ2-7; maybe TRBD1 (6 bases). The germline gives CDR1 SGHTA, CDR2 FQGNSA. The CDR3 has 14 residues. V gave up 1 base and J gave up 5 bases, with 12 bases separating them. Written as DNA, the CDR3 is TGTGCCAGCAGCTTAGACAGGGACGGGGACGAGCAGTACTTC. Translated, it gives CASSLDRDGDEQYF.

The chain joins TRBV5-6 to TRBJ2-2; 13 positions agree with TRBD2. The V gene end was trimmed by 4 bases and the J gene end by 0 bases; junction bases not matched to a gene: 9. This CDR3 spans 19 amino acids. The germline CDR1 and CDR2 sequences are SGHDT and YYEEEE. The CDR3 loop reads CASSKTGTSGTSNTGELFF. The CDR3 bases are TGTGCCAGCAGCAAAACCGGGACTAGCGGGACCTCGAACACCGGGGAGCTGTTTTTT.